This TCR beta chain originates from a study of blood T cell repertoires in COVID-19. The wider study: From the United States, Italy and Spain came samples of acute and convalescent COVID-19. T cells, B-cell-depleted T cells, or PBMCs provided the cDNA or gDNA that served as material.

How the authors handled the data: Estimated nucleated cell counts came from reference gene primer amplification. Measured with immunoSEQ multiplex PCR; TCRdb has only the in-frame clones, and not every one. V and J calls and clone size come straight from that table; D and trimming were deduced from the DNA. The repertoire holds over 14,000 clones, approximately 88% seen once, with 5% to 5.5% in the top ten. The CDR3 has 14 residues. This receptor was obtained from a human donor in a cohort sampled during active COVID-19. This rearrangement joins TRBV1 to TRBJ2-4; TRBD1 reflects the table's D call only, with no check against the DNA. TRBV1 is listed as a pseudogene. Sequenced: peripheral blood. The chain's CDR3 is CTSSPRQDKNIQYF. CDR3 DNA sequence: TGCACCAGCAGCCCCAGACAGGACAAAAACATTCAGTACTTC.